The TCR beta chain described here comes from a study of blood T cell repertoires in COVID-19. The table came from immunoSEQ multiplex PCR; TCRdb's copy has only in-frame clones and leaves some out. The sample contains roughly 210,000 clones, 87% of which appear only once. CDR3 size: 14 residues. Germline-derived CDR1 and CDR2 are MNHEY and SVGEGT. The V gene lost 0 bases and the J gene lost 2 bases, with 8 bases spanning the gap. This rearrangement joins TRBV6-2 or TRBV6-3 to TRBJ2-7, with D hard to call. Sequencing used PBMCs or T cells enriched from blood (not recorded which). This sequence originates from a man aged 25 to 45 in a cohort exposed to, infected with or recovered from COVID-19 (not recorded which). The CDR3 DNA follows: TGTGCCAGCAGTTACTCGCGGATGACCTACGAGCAGTACTTC. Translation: CASSYSRMTYEQYF.